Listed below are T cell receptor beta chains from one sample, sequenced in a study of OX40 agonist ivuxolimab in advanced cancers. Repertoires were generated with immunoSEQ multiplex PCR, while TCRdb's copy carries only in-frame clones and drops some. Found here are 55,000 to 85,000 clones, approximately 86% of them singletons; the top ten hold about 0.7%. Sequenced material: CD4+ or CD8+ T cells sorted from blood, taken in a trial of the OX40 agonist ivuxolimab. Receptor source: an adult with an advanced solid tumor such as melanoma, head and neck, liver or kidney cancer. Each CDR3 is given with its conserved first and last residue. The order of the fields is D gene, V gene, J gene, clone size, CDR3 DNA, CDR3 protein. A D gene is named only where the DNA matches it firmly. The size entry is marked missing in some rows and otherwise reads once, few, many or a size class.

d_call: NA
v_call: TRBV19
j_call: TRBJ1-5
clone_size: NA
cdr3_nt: TGTGCCAGTAGTATAGTTCTCTCCGTCAATCAGCCCCAGCATTTT
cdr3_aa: CASSIVLSVNQPQHF

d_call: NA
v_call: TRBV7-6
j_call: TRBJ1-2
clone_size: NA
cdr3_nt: TGTGCCAGCAGCTTACGGCAGGGAGAGAATGGTGGCTACACCTTC
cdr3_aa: CASSLRQGENGGYTF

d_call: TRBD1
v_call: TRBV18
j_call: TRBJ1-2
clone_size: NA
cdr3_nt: TGTGCCAGCTCACCCCAGGGGGCTGTTGGCTACACCTTC
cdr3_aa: CASSPQGAVGYTF

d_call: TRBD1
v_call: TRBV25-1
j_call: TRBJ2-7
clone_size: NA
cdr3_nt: TGTGCCAGCAGTGAACGACAGGGGGCAACGGGAAGGGAGCAGTACTTC
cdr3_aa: CASSERQGATGREQYF

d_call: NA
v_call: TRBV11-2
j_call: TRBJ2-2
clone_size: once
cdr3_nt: TGTGCCACTCCAGCTTTCCCCGGGACGAACACCGGGGAGCTGTTTTTT
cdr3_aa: CATPAFPGTNTGELFF

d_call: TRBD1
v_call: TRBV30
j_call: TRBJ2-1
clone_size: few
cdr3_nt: TGTGCCTGGAGCACCGGGACAGGGGTTGCGGGTGGTGAGCAGTTCTTC
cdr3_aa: CAWSTGTGVAGGEQFF

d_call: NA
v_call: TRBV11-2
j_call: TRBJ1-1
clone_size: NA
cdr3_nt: TGTGCCAGCAGCCCCCCTGACAGGGAAGCTTTCTTT
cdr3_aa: CASSPPDREAFF

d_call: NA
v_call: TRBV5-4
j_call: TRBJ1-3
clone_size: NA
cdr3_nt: TGTGCCAGCAGCTTGGGAACAGGGCGCCCCTCTGGAAACACCATATATTTT
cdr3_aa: CASSLGTGRPSGNTIYF

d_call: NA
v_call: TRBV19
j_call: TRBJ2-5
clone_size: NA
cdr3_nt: TGTGCCAGTAACACCGGGGCAGGTGCCCAAGAGACCCAGTACTTC
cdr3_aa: CASNTGAGAQETQYF

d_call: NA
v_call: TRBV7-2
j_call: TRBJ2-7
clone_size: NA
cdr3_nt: TGTGCCAGCAGCTTAGTCGGCGAGGCCTACGAGCAGTACTTC
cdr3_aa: CASSLVGEAYEQYF

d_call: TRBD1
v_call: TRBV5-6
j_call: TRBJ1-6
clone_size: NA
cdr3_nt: TGTGCCAGCACCGCCAGGGGGGTGGCACCCCTCCACTTT
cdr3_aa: CASTARGVAPLHF

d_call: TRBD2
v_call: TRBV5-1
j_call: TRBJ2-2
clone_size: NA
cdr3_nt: TGCGCCAGCAGCTTGGCCGGGGTAGCGGGGGCGAACACCGGGGAGCTGTTTTTT
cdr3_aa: CASSLAGVAGANTGELFF